A single sample is the source of the 21 T cell receptor beta chains below, sequenced in a study of beta chain features in type 1 diabetes. As every portion of the isolated RNA was reverse transcribed, the sequencing read expressed TCRB transcripts. Measured with immunoSEQ multiplex PCR; TCRdb has only the in-frame clones, and not every one. The sample carries 250,000 to 300,000 clones, around 7.3% recorded once. Sample: central memory CD4+ T cells from blood. All receptors derive from a woman between 18 and 30 years old in good health.

This clone was detected only a few times. This specimen includes other DNA sequences encoding the same CDR3. V is TRBV6-6 and J is TRBJ1-2, with TRBD1 as a possible D gene (5 bases). This CDR3 spans 13 amino acids. The germline CDR1 and CDR2 sequences are MNHNY and SVGAGI (reference sequence). V lost 6 bases and J lost 3, with 11 bases in between. CDR3 loop: CASSSTGDYGYTF. The CDR3 DNA reads TGTGCCAGCAGCTCCACAGGCGACTATGGCTACACCTTC.

V gene TRBV29-1 combines with J gene TRBJ2-3, with TRBD2 matching over 12 bases. J gave up 0 bases and V 4 bases, and 2 bases lay outside the gene matches. Germline CDR1 and CDR2: SQVTM and ANQGSEA. This CDR3 has 15 residues. In nucleotides, the CDR3 is TGCAGCGTTGTACTAGCGGGGGGCAGCACAGATACGCAGTATTTT. This codes for CSVVLAGGSTDTQYF.

This clone was seen only a few times. This sequence joins TRBV7-9 and TRBJ2-2; D is ambiguous. Between the trimmed V and J ends, which lost 4 bases and 5 bases, there was a span of 5 bases. This CDR3 is 12 amino acids long. Germline-derived CDR1 and CDR2 are SEHNR and FQNEAQ (reference sequence). CDR3 sequence reads: CASSSRTGELFF. CDR3 coding DNA: TGTGCCAGCAGCTCGAGGACCGGGGAGCTGTTTTTT. Full variable domain (outside the CDR3, taken from reference TRBV7-9 and TRBJ2-2): DTGVSQNPRHKITKRGQNVTFRCDPISEHNRLYWYRQTLGQGPEFLTYFQNEAQLEKSRLLSDRFSAERPKGSFSTLEIQRTEQGDSAMYLCASSSRTGELFFGEGSRLTVL.

The rearrangement uses TRBV7-2 and TRBJ2-3, with 7 nucleotides matching TRBD1. The CDR3 is 13 amino acids. With V trimmed by 5 bases and J by 10 bases, 9 bases remained unmatched. CDR1 and CDR2 from the germline V gene are SGHTA and FQGNSA. The CDR3 reads CASSLRDSGPQYF. CDR3 nucleotide sequence: TGTGCCAGCAGCCTCCGGGACAGTGGGCCGCAGTATTTT.

This clone appeared a few times. The V call is TRBV11-2, the J call TRBJ2-6; weak D call: TRBD2 (5 bases). The V end was cut by 1 base, the J end by 1 base, with 8 bases between. The CDR3 runs to 16 residues. Germline assignment: CDR1 SGHAT and CDR2 FQNNGV. CDR3 sequence: CASSLVSGSGANVLTF. The CDR3 DNA sequence: TGTGCCAGCAGCTTAGTTTCGGGGTCTGGGGCCAACGTCCTGACTTTC.

The chain carries TRBV2 and TRBJ2-3, with a tentative D call TRBD1 (6 bases). V was cut by 7 bases and J by 2 bases, with 16 bases left in between. The CDR3 contains 15 residues. From germline, CDR1 is SNHLY and CDR2 FYNNEI. CDR3: CASKVGTGNTDTQYF. In DNA form, the CDR3 reads TGTGCCAGCAAAGTCGGAACAGGGAACACAGATACGCAGTATTTT.

Concerning this clone itself: A far more abundant clone sits one base away, making this likely a read error. The rearrangement links TRBV28 to TRBJ1-4; D call uncertain. Trimming shortened V by 4 bases and J by 3 bases, and 3 bases separated the two germline ends. The CDR3 spans 12 residues. The germline V gene has CDR1 MDHEN and CDR2 SYDVKM. The CDR3 coding sequence is TGTGCCAGCAGTTCGTCTAATGAAAAACTGTTTTTT. It encodes CASSSSNEKLFF.

This clone has a handful of counts. This rearrangement joins TRBV9 to TRBJ1-4; D is possibly TRBD1 (5 bases). This CDR3 spans 14 amino acids. Trimming cost V 0 bases and J 5 bases, with 8 bases left between them. Looked up from germline, CDR1 is SGDLS and CDR2 is YYNGEE. The chain's CDR3 is CASSVEAGNEKLFF. In nucleotides, the CDR3 is TGTGCCAGCAGCGTAGAGGCAGGGAATGAAAAACTGTTTTTT.

This clone was seen more than once but under ten times. The V call is TRBV5-1, the J call TRBJ1-1, with unresolved D. CDR1 is SGHRS, CDR2 YFSETQ, per germline. The CDR3 runs to 13 residues. V was shortened by 4 bases and J by 0 bases, with 7 bases between the two germline ends. CDR3 amino acids: CASSGTLNTEAFF. As DNA, the CDR3 is TGCGCCAGCAGCGGAACCTTGAACACTGAAGCTTTCTTT.

The CDR3 sequence is CASRGQAANSPLHF. The CDR3 bases are TGTGCCAGTAGAGGACAAGCGGCTAATTCACCCCTCCACTTT. The V and J genes are TRBV19 and TRBJ1-6, with D possibly being TRBD1 (5 bases). Trimming cost V 6 bases and J 6 bases, with 12 bases left between them. The CDR3 has 14 amino acids. Germline V gene data show CDR1 as LNHDA and CDR2 as SQIVND (reference sequence).

This clone turned up a few times. The chain joins TRBV7-9 to TRBJ1-3, with 9 bases lining up with TRBD1. The V gene end was trimmed by 8 bases and the J gene end by 8 bases; junction bases not matched to a gene: 4. CDR1 is SEHNR and CDR2 is FQNEAQ in the germline V gene (reference sequence). The CDR3 contains 12 residues. The CDR3 protein is CASGTGRDTIYF. The CDR3 region has the DNA TGTGCCAGCGGGACAGGGAGGGACACCATATATTTT.

This clone was observed a few times. A much more abundant neighbour one base away suggests this may be a read error. This rearrangement joins TRBV11-2 to TRBJ2-1, with TRBD1 matching over 8 bases. The germline V gene encodes CDR1 SGHAT and CDR2 FQNNGV. V was pared by 3 bases and J by 3 bases, with 4 bases of the junction left unmatched. CDR3 size: 15 residues. The CDR3 DNA is TGTGCCAGCAGCTTGGCCGGGACAGGCTACAATGAGCAGTTCTTC. Residues: CASSLAGTGYNEQFF.

V gene TRBV7-9 combines with J gene TRBJ2-5; either TRBD1 or TRBD2 may supply D (6 bases each). The CDR3 consists of 12 residues. V was trimmed by 7 bases and J by 3 bases, leaving 9 bases between them. Germline-derived CDR1 and CDR2 are SEHNR and FQNEAQ (reference sequence). As DNA, the CDR3 is TGTGCCAGCATGAGGGGGGAAGAGACCCAGTACTTC. Translated: CASMRGEETQYF.

The chain couples TRBV10-3 to TRBJ1-5; D not resolved. CDR1 and CDR2 (germline): ENHRY, SYGVKD. The CDR3 totals 15 residues. The V end was cut by 2 bases, the J end by 0 bases, with 8 bases between. CDR3 in DNA: TGTGCCATCAGTGAGGGGAGCAGTAGCAATCAGCCCCAGCATTTT. This gives the protein CAISEGSSSNQPQHF.

This clone was seen more than once but under ten times. This chain uses TRBV18 with TRBJ2-3; D call uncertain. V was clipped by 3 bases and J by 0 bases, with 13 bases between them. The germline V gene has CDR1 KGHSH and CDR2 LQKENI. The CDR3 spans 16 residues. The CDR3 spells CASSPSGGTSTDTQYF. In DNA form, the CDR3 reads TGTGCCAGCTCACCCTCGGGCGGAACTAGCACAGATACGCAGTATTTT.

This clone occurred many times. J is TRBJ2-7 and V is TRBV6-5; TRBD2 might be the D (5 bases). Looked up from germline, CDR1 is MNHEY and CDR2 is SVGAGI. The CDR3 extends over 12 amino acids. CDR3 sequence (DNA): TGTGCTTCTGCAGGTACCTCGGGGGAGCAGTACGTC. It specifies CASAGTSGEQYV.

The chain is built from TRBV7-9 and TRBJ2-7, with a tentative D call TRBD1 (6 bases). The V gene lost 5 bases and the J gene lost 3 bases, with 11 bases spanning the gap. CDR3 size: 13 residues. Germline CDR1 SEHNR, CDR2 FQNEAQ (reference sequence). Here the CDR3 reads CASSRTDSYEQYV. The CDR3 nucleotides are TGTGCCAGCAGCCGCACGGACAGCTACGAGCAGTACGTC.

This clone was recorded at least ten times. The V call is TRBV7-2, the J call TRBJ2-1, with D perhaps assigned TRBD1 or TRBD2 (5 bases each). Trimming shortened V by 5 bases and J by 10 bases, and 15 bases separated the two germline ends. Germline values: CDR1 SGHTA, CDR2 FQGNSA. The CDR3 is 13 residues long. CDR3 DNA: TGTGCCAGCAGCCCCCTTGGGACCGGGGAGCAGTTCTTC. Its translation is CASSPLGTGEQFF. The full variable domain, rest sourced from reference TRBV7-2 and TRBJ2-1, is GAGVSQSPSNKVTEKGKDVELRCDPISGHTALYWYRQSLGQGLEFLIYFQGNSAPDKSGLPSDRFSAERTGGSVSTLTIQRTQQEDSAVYLCASSPLGTGEQFFGPGTRLTVL.

The chain links TRBV30 to TRBJ2-3, with D unclear. Germline CDR1 and CDR2: GTSNPN and SVGIG (reference sequence). CDR3 size: 12 residues. The V end lost 3 bases, the J end lost 1 base, and 5 bases lay between the germline ends. The CDR3: CAWSQGTDTQYF. The CDR3 DNA reads as TGTGCCTGGAGCCAGGGCACAGATACGCAGTATTTT.

This clone was seen repeatedly, ten times or more. The chain is built from TRBV7-3 and TRBJ2-1, with D perhaps assigned TRBD1 or TRBD2 (5 bases each). Germline V gene data show CDR1 as SGHTA and CDR2 as FQGTGA. The CDR3 spans 15 residues. The ends were cut back, 5 bases at V and 6 bases at J, with 17 bases in the middle. CDR3 sequence: CASSPTRDPSNEQFF. CDR3 DNA: TGTGCCAGCAGCCCCACCCGGGACCCGAGCAATGAGCAGTTCTTC.

The CDR3 DNA reads as TGCGCCAGCAGCCAAGATCCGAGCGGGACTAGCACAGATACGCAGTATTTT. This gives the protein CASSQDPSGTSTDTQYF. This rearrangement joins TRBV4-3 to TRBJ2-3; the match to TRBD2 covers 7 bases. V dropped 0 bases and J dropped 0; count of bases not matched to a gene: 6. In germline, CDR1 is LGHNA, CDR2 YSLEER. This CDR3 comprises 17 residues.